The 18 T cell receptor beta chains given below trace back to one sample, sequenced in a study of control samples from healthy donors and cancer patients. TCRdb's copy holds only in-frame clones and misses some; the assay was immunoSEQ multiplex PCR. Here the sample spans roughly 200,000 clones, around 94% being singletons. Sequenced: blood. The source is a middle-aged man in good health.

The chain carries TRBV6-1 and TRBJ1-2, with TRBD1 as a possible D gene (5 bases). The ends were cut back, 3 bases at V and 7 bases at J, with 21 bases in the middle. Looked up from germline, CDR1 is MNHNS and CDR2 is SASEGT. This CDR3 region has 16 residues. This CDR3 is CASSDQAVGGVSGYTF. CDR3 DNA sequence: TGTGCCAGCAGTGATCAGGCCGTTGGGGGAGTAAGTGGCTACACCTTC.

The chain recombines TRBV11-2 with TRBJ2-3, with 9 bases matching TRBD2. Looked up from germline, CDR1 is SGHAT and CDR2 is FQNNGV. The ends lost 0 bases at V and 2 bases at J; junction bases unmatched: 6. The CDR3 runs 17 residues. The CDR3 here is CASSLEPQRGATDTQYF. As DNA, the CDR3 is TGTGCCAGCAGCTTAGAACCCCAGCGGGGGGCCACAGATACGCAGTATTTT.

V usage is TRBV7-8 and J usage is TRBJ2-3; either TRBD1 or TRBD2 may fit D (6 bases each). Germline loops: CDR1 SGHVS, CDR2 FQNEAQ. The V end was cut by 1 base, the J end by 0 bases, with 8 bases between. CDR3 length: 15 residues. The CDR3 sequence is CASSLVGGSTDTQYF. The CDR3 bases are TGTGCCAGCAGCTTAGTAGGGGGGAGCACAGATACGCAGTATTTT.

The chain recombines TRBV29-1 with TRBJ1-2; unclear D gene. CDR1 SQVTM and CDR2 ANQGSEA come from the germline V gene. This CDR3 has 13 residues. V was trimmed by 0 bases and J by 4 bases, leaving 9 bases between them. The CDR3 DNA is TGCAGCGTTGAAGAGGAAAAGCTCTATGGCTACACCTTC. Its protein is CSVEEEKLYGYTF. Filled out from reference TRBV29-1 and TRBJ1-2, the complete variable domain reads SAVISQKPSRDICQRGTSLTIQCQVDSQVTMMFWYRQQPGQSLTLIATANQGSEATYESGFVIDKFPISRPNLTFSTLTVSNMSPEDSSIYLCSVEEEKLYGYTFGSGTRLTVV.

The chain combines TRBV18 with TRBJ1-4; D is undetermined. V was clipped by 4 bases and J by 0 bases, with 6 bases between them. The germline V gene has CDR1 KGHSH and CDR2 LQKENI. The length of the CDR3 is 14 residues. CDR3 region: CASSQTSTNEKLFF. The DNA for the CDR3 is TGTGCCAGCTCACAGACATCAACTAATGAAAAACTGTTTTTT.

The genes are TRBV6-5 and TRBJ2-2, with 13 bases aligning to TRBD2. CDR1 MNHEY and CDR2 SVGAGI come from the germline V gene. J gave up 7 bases and V 6 bases, and 5 bases lay outside the gene matches. This CDR3 has 15 amino acids. CDR3 sequence: CASRRGLAGDGELFF. CDR3 coding DNA: TGTGCCAGCAGGCGTGGACTAGCGGGGGACGGGGAGCTGTTTTTT.

The chain has TRBV14 and TRBJ1-5; D unresolved. The ends were cut back, 4 bases at V and 5 bases at J, with 12 bases in the middle. CDR3 size: 14 residues. CDR1 is SGHDN and CDR2 is FVKESK in the germline V gene. The CDR3 sequence is CASSRTGRDQPQHF. CDR3 nucleotides: TGTGCCAGCAGCCGAACCGGCCGAGATCAGCCCCAGCATTTT. The complete variable domain, with remaining parts taken from reference TRBV14 and TRBJ1-5, reads EAGVTQFPSHSVIEKGQTVTLRCDPISGHDNLYWYRRVMGKEIKFLLHFVKESKQDESGMPNNRFLAERTGGTYSTLKVQPAELEDSGVYFCASSRTGRDQPQHFGDGTRLSIL.

For this clone: Germline is not matched at one junction end, which may reflect a read error. V gene TRBV6-1 combines with J gene TRBJ2-7, with no clear D. The germline V gene has CDR1 MNHNS and CDR2 SASEGT. The CDR3 sequence is 11 residues long. The chain's CDR3 is CASSGAPGLFF. The CDR3 DNA is TGTGCCAGCAGTGGAGCACCGGGCCTGTTCTTC.

Concerning this clone itself: Different DNA sequences within this sample yield the same CDR3. The V call is TRBV18, the J call TRBJ1-6; possibly TRBD1 for D (5 bases). The CDR3 consists of 14 residues. From germline, CDR1 is KGHSH and CDR2 LQKENI. V was trimmed by 3 bases and J by 7 bases, leaving 10 bases between them. The CDR3 is CASSPGTGNSPLHF. The CDR3 DNA is TGTGCCAGCTCACCTGGGACGGGAAATTCACCCCTCCACTTT.

The chain has TRBV27 and TRBJ2-7; maybe TRBD1 (6 bases). The V end was cut by 3 bases, the J end by 0 bases, with 12 bases between. The CDR3 length is 15 residues. Germline CDR1 is MNHEY and CDR2 is SMNVEV (reference sequence). The CDR3 region is CASSFGTGSSYEQYF. In DNA form, the CDR3 reads TGTGCCAGCAGTTTCGGAACAGGGTCCTCCTACGAGCAGTACTTC.

The V and J genes are TRBV5-1 and TRBJ1-1; 7 nucleotides match TRBD1. Trimming took 4 bases from V and 6 from J; bases not matched to a gene: 3. The CDR3 runs to 12 residues. Germline V gene lookup returns CDR1 SGHRS and CDR2 YFSETQ. The CDR3 loop reads CASSLRGPEAFF. The CDR3 region has the DNA TGCGCCAGCAGCCTAAGGGGGCCTGAAGCTTTCTTT.

This chain links TRBV6-1 with TRBJ2-3; possibly TRBD1 or TRBD2 for D (5 bases each). Trimming stripped 0 bases from V and 0 bases from J, with 16 bases between. The CDR3 extends over 18 amino acids. The germline V gene has CDR1 MNHNS and CDR2 SASEGT. The DNA for the CDR3 is TGTGCCAGCAGTGAAGCGCTTCGGGGCACCCCTAGCACAGATACGCAGTATTTT. Its translation: CASSEALRGTPSTDTQYF.

V is TRBV2 and J is TRBJ1-6; TRBD1 matches at 11 bases. The CDR3 spans 14 residues. With V trimmed by 8 bases and J by 8 bases, 5 bases remained unmatched. The V gene's germline CDR1 is SNHLY and CDR2 FYNNEI. The CDR3 DNA is TGTGCCAGCCCCGGACAGGGGGCGGATTCACCCCTCCACTTT. This sequence encodes CASPGQGADSPLHF.

The rearrangement links TRBV27 to TRBJ2-1; D uncertain. CDR1 and CDR2 (germline): MNHEY, SMNVEV (reference sequence). Trimming pared 6 bases from V and 2 bases from J, leaving 14 bases between. CDR3 length equals 15 residues. The CDR3 DNA reads TGTGCCAGCAGCCCAACCGAGCTTCCCTACAATGAGCAGTTCTTC. Its translation: CASSPTELPYNEQFF.

The sample holds a few counts of this clone. The gene calls are TRBV19 and TRBJ1-1, with unresolved D. Trimming cost V 4 bases and J 1 base, with 19 bases left between them. Germline V gene data show CDR1 as LNHDA and CDR2 as SQIVND (reference sequence). This CDR3 is built from 17 residues. As DNA, the CDR3 is TGTGCCAGTAGTAGACGGACTTCTGGTTATGGGAACACTGAAGCTTTCTTT. It codes for CASSRRTSGYGNTEAFF.

This chain joins TRBV19 and TRBJ1-1; perhaps TRBD1 as D (6 bases). The CDR3 length is 13 residues. Germline CDR1 and CDR2: LNHDA and SQIVND (reference sequence). Trimming pared 3 bases from V and 8 bases from J, leaving 13 bases between. CDR3 loop: CASSIPTGREAFF. Here the CDR3 DNA reads TGTGCCAGTAGTATTCCGACAGGACGGGAAGCTTTCTTT.

V and J are TRBV6-6 and TRBJ1-3; 7 nucleotides line up with TRBD1. Losses at the gene ends were 4 bases for V and 4 bases for J; bases not matched to a gene: 4. The CDR3 has 14 amino acids. The germline gives CDR1 MNHNY, CDR2 SVGAGI (reference sequence). The CDR3 sequence is CASSSTGVGNTIYF. The CDR3 region has the DNA TGTGCCAGCAGTTCCACAGGGGTCGGAAACACCATATATTTT.

The chain recombines TRBV5-1 with TRBJ2-1; D perhaps matches TRBD2 (5 bases). This CDR3 is 13 amino acids long. From germline, CDR1 is SGHRS and CDR2 YFSETQ. With 4 bases removed from V and 9 bases from J, the gap between germline ends came to 14 bases. The CDR3 DNA follows: TGCGCCAGCAGCGCCGAGAGTCGGGGTGAGCAGTTCTTC. The encoded protein is CASSAESRGEQFF.